The rows below give T cell receptor beta chains drawn from one sample of a study of OX40 agonist ivuxolimab in advanced cancers. Measured with immunoSEQ multiplex PCR; TCRdb has only the in-frame clones, and not every one. The sample records 84,000 or so clones, 80% to 95% being singletons. Sample: CD4+ or CD8+ T cells sorted from blood, taken in a trial of the OX40 agonist ivuxolimab. These receptors were taken from an adult with an advanced solid tumor such as melanoma, head and neck, liver or kidney cancer. Each CDR3 is given with its conserved first and last residue. The order of the fields is V gene, clone size, J gene, D gene, CDR3 protein, CDR3 DNA. A D gene is named only where the DNA matches it firmly. The size field is filled for only some rows; it gives once, few, many or a size class.

>TRBV27|NA|TRBJ2-7|NA
CASRRTGEGEQYF
TGTGCCAGCAGGCGAACAGGGGAGGGCGAGCAGTACTTC
>TRBV7-2|NA|TRBJ2-2|NA
CASSLSPPATGELFF
TGTGCCAGCAGCTTAAGTCCCCCCGCCACCGGGGAGCTGTTTTTT
>TRBV5-1|NA|TRBJ1-1|TRBD1
CASSIQGEMNTEAFF
TGCGCCAGCAGCATCCAGGGGGAAATGAACACTGAAGCTTTCTTT
>TRBV5-1|NA|TRBJ2-7|TRBD2
CASSLSLAAYEQYF
TGCGCCAGCAGCTTGTCTCTAGCGGCCTACGAGCAGTACTTC
>TRBV5-1|once|TRBJ2-1|TRBD1
CASSASQGGTYNEQFF
TGCGCCAGCAGCGCCTCACAGGGGGGTACCTACAATGAGCAGTTCTTC
>TRBV6-1|NA|TRBJ1-5|NA
CASSGNTNSNQPQHF
TGTGCCAGCAGTGGCAACACTAATAGCAATCAGCCCCAGCATTTT
>TRBV10-3|NA|TRBJ2-7|NA
CATVEAYEQYF
TGTGCCACTGTAGAGGCCTACGAGCAGTACTTC
>TRBV5-1|NA|TRBJ2-3|TRBD2
CASSLGASGVTDTQYF
TGCGCCAGCAGCTTGGGGGCTAGCGGGGTTACAGATACGCAGTATTTT
>TRBV18|NA|TRBJ2-7|NA
CASSPLMDSTYEQYF
TGTGCCAGCTCACCACTGATGGACAGTACCTACGAGCAGTACTTC
>TRBV19|few|TRBJ1-6|NA
CASSIPGHSPLHF
TGTGCCAGTAGCATTCCGGGTCATTCACCCCTCCACTTT
>TRBV9|NA|TRBJ2-7|NA
CASSVGPESYEQYF
TGTGCCAGCAGCGTGGGGCCGGAGTCCTACGAGCAGTACTTC
>TRBV4-3|NA|TRBJ1-4|NA
CASSRSNEKLFF
TGCGCCAGCAGCCGGAGTAATGAAAAACTGTTTTTT
>TRBV25-1|NA|TRBJ2-2|NA
CASSESLGQGGTGELFF
TGTGCCAGCAGTGAATCTTTAGGACAGGGAGGGACCGGGGAGCTGTTTTTT
>TRBV18|NA|TRBJ2-2|TRBD2
CASFIPLAGAYTGELFF
TGTGCCAGCTTTATCCCTCTAGCGGGAGCCTACACCGGGGAGCTGTTTTTT
>TRBV7-2|NA|TRBJ1-3|NA
CASSLGAGSGNTIYF
TGTGCCAGCAGCTTAGGAGCGGGATCTGGAAACACCATATATTTT
>TRBV11-1|NA|TRBJ1-1|NA
CASSLPGRPEAFF
TGTGCCAGCAGCTTACCCGGTAGGCCTGAAGCTTTCTTT
>TRBV11-2|NA|TRBJ1-1|NA
CASSRNLPSLNTEAFF
TGTGCCAGCAGCCGAAACCTTCCATCCCTGAACACTGAAGCTTTCTTT
>TRBV19|NA|TRBJ1-5|NA
CASSPRGGSNQPQHF
TGTGCCAGTAGTCCCCGTGGGGGAAGCAATCAGCCCCAGCATTTT
>TRBV28|NA|TRBJ1-2|NA
CASSLLAHGGYTF
TGTGCCAGCAGTTTATTGGCACATGGGGGCTACACCTTC
>TRBV28|once|TRBJ1-6|NA
CASRSRDSYNSPLHF
TGTGCCAGCAGATCTCGAGATTCTTATAATTCACCCCTCCACTTT
>TRBV19|NA|TRBJ1-5|TRBD1
CASSTRQGWQPQHF
TGTGCCAGTAGTACCCGACAGGGTTGGCAGCCCCAGCATTTT
>TRBV4-2|NA|TRBJ2-7|NA
CASSQSARVGGVEQYF
TGTGCCAGCAGCCAATCGGCGCGAGTGGGCGGGGTCGAGCAGTACTTC
>TRBV6-1|NA|TRBJ1-1|NA
CASWRGNTEAFF
TGTGCCAGCTGGAGGGGGAACACTGAAGCTTTCTTT
>TRBV11-2|NA|TRBJ1-1|NA
CASSLDQRGSEAFF
TGTGCCAGCAGCTTAGATCAGCGGGGATCTGAAGCTTTCTTT
>TRBV7-2|NA|TRBJ2-2|TRBD2
CASSSYNSGRAVGELFF
TGTGCCAGCAGCTCTTATAATAGCGGGAGGGCCGTCGGGGAGCTGTTTTTT
>TRBV2|once|TRBJ1-4|NA
CASTGDWSEKLFF
TGTGCCAGCACCGGGGACTGGAGTGAAAAACTGTTTTTT
>TRBV4-3|NA|TRBJ2-2|NA
CASSANRFTGELFF
TGCGCCAGCAGCGCCAATCGGTTCACCGGGGAGCTGTTTTTT
>TRBV7-2|once|TRBJ2-7|NA
CASSLKGAGEQYF
TGTGCCAGCAGCTTAAAGGGTGCGGGGGAGCAGTACTTC